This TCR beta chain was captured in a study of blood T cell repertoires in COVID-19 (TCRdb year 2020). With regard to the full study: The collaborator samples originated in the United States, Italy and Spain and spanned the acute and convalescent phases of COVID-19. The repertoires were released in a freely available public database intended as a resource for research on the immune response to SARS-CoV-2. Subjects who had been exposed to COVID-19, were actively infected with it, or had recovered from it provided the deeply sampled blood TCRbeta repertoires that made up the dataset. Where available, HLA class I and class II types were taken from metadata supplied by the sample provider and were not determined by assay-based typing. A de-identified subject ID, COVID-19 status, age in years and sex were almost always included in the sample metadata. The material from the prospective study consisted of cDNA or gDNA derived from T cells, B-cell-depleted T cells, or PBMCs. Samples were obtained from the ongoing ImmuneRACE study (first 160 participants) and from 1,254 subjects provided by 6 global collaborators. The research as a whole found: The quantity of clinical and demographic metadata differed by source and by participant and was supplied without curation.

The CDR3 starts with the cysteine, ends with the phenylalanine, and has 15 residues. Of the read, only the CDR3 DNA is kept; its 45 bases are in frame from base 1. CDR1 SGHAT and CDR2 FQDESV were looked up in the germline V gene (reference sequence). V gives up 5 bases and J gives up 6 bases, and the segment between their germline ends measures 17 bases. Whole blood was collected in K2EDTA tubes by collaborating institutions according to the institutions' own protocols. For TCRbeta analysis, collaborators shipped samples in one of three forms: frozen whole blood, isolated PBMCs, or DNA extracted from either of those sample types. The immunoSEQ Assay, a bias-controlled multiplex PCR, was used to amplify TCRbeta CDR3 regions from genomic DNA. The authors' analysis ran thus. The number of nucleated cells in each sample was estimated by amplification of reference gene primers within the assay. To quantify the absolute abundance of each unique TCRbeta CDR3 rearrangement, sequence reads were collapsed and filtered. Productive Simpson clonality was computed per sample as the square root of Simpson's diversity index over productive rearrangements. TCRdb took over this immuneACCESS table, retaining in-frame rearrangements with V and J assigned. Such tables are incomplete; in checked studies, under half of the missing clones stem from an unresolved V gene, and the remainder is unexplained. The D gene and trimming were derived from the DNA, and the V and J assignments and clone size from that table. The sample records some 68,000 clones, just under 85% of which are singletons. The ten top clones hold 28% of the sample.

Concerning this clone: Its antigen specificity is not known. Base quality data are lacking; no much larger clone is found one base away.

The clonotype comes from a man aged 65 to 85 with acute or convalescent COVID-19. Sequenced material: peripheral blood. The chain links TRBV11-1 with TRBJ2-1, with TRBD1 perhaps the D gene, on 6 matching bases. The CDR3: CASSRGGRTFNEQFF. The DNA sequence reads TGTGCCAGCAGCCGAGGGGGTCGGACGTTCAATGAGCAGTTCTTC.